This T cell receptor beta chain was sequenced during a study of Tregs in tolerant kidney transplant recipients. On this clone itself: Its antigen remains unknown.

Germline V CDR1 and CDR2: SGHAT, FQNNGV. The CDR3 consists of 18 residues. After removal of 3 bases from V and 1 base from J, the junction contained 14 bases not matched to a gene. Findings and caveats of the study: The small number of patients limits these findings pending further validation. Biological reproducibility was not directly addressed, but technical replication error appeared minimal.

Sequencing used immunoSEQ multiplex PCR; TCRdb keeps in-frame clones, though not all of them. The table has over 50,000 clones, about 86% seen once. The chain carries TRBV11-2 and TRBJ2-5; 7 bases match TRBD1. The origin of this receptor is a human donor in good health. What was sequenced was CD4+ T cells from blood. In nucleotides, the CDR3 is TGTGCCAGCAGCTTGATCCCCCGGGACAGACTGCTCCAAGAGACCCAGTACTTC. Protein product: CASSLIPRDRLLQETQYF.